The clone carrying this T cell receptor (beta chain) was recorded only once. The data are from a study of CD8 T cells in ankylosing spondylitis. TCRdb re-called the 5' RACE reads with MiXCR, one entry per CDR3 protein. Counted here are around 220,000 distinct CDR3 sequences, under 12% occurring once; the ten biggest clones make up 21%. Trimming removed 4 bases at V and 4 bases at J, with 9 bases between. Germline V CDR1 and CDR2: KGHSH, LQKENI. There are 13 residues in the CDR3. Specimen: blood, either unsorted or a sorted T cell fraction (not recorded which). This chain links TRBV18 with TRBJ2-3; D gene ambiguous. The clonotype was recovered from a male donor with ankylosing spondylitis or in good health (not recorded which). The CDR3 nucleotides are TGTGCCAGCTCACTCCAGGTGGCAGATACGCAGTATTTT. This encodes CASSLQVADTQYF.